This TCR beta chain emerged from a study of cytomegalovirus exposure and HLA in healthy donors (TCRdb year 2017). Background on the whole study: An earlier analysis of a few hundred of the donors reported 276 Gb of sequence data and around 110 million unique TCR beta sequences obtained from approximately 180 million T cells. Both class I and class II loci were covered by HLA typing, at four-digit resolution. A handful of DR-DQ haplotypes were handled as single units for association and clustering because linkage in the cohort was strong. Typing coverage differed by locus: A, B, C, DRB1 and DQB1 were typed in about 629-640 donors, DQA1 in roughly 510, DPA1 in nearly 610, and DPB1 in around 490. Approximately 300 gigabases of sequencing data and approximately 91 million unique TCR sequences made up an early release that covered 500 to 700 HLA-typed donors. A later genetic analysis took genome-wide SNP genotypes for about 65% of the roughly 670 donors and used that subset as a discovery cohort. All discovery cohort repertoires had been generated using a single sequencing platform. The T cell repertoires of under 750 subjects were profiled by immunosequencing and related to cytomegalovirus serostatus. Of the approximately 400 genotyped donors, approximately 81% were placed in the genetic ancestry cluster associated with self-reported Caucasian donors. The study aimed to test whether signatures of past pathogen exposure could be identified by cataloging public T cell receptors. The later analysis used no new phenotypic data to find candidate immune exposures, relying instead on TCR beta sequences and their occurrence across donors. Alongside the repertoire data, information on donor age, sex, ethnicity and CMV serostatus was compiled. An earlier analysis of more than 450 of the donors used high-throughput TCR beta sequencing to judge whether each TCR beta V gene segment behaved as functional or pseudogenic. A separate validation cohort of 100 to 150 different subjects was used in addition to the roughly 670-subject first cohort. On average, approximately 250,000 unique TCR beta nucleotide sequences were sequenced per donor among several hundred genotyped donors of the cohort, with 15% to 20% of those sequences being non-productive. A later analysis re-analyzed previously published TCR beta repertoires from 600 to 850 donors and added high-resolution HLA genotyping to study TCR occurrence patterns. The study combined high-throughput TCR immunosequencing, statistical association of individual TCRs with disease status, and machine learning to predict cytomegalovirus infection status.

General study outcomes and caveats: V-gene and J-gene trimming of TCR beta chains was associated with a missense DCLRE1C variant in a later genetic analysis, and the association was replicated in an independent cohort. In a later analysis, some 18,000 TCR beta sequences were associated with specific HLA alleles at a false discovery rate of 0.05. It was suggested by the authors that the approach could potentially be generalized to other disease states and immunological phenotypes. Because HLA typing was missing for some donors at each locus, association tests included only the typed subset. A total of 164 TCR beta chains were listed by the study as associated with cytomegalovirus. The 87-base-pair reads could not distinguish some IMGT-functional V segments, including TRBV6-2 and TRBV6-3, so those segments were excluded. For the cohort, immune exposure information was limited to CMV serostatus. A further reported finding was that TCR beta sequences accurately predicted the HLA-A and HLA-B alleles for most subjects in the first cohort. Some 16 rarely observed V segments, including chromosome 9 orphons, were excluded from the earlier analysis of about 600 of the donors because counts were too low. A few of the identified cytomegalovirus-associated TCR beta chains were confirmed in vitro to be specific for cytomegalovirus antigens. Correlated functional status among segregating V segments might be attributable to linkage disequilibrium, but an unknown experimental factor could not be ruled out. When HLA alleles, especially DR and DQ, strongly co-occurred, TCR associations were difficult to assign to individual alleles. A cluster of highly shared sequence variants was judged likely to represent a technical artifact of the sequencing pipeline. According to a later analysis, TCR association rates differed among HLA loci, with DRB1 alleles showing the most associated TCRs and HLA-C alleles showing the fewest. Compared with equally common non-associated chains, HLA-associated TCR beta chains in a later analysis were more clonally expanded and had lower generation probabilities. Across donors, most TCR sequences were observed very rarely, whereas some public TCRs were present in many individuals. Compared with the 666-donor mean, donors in an Asian-associated ancestry cluster had fewer N-insertions in productive TCRs, according to a later genetic analysis. This cohort had only TCR beta chains sequenced, and the lack of alpha or paired-chain data limited which features could be detected. Roughly uniform sequencing depth across donors was assumed in presence/absence analyses, although this assumption may not hold. Several of the top co-occurrence clusters appeared to be linked to parvovirus B19, influenza, CMV and Epstein-Barr virus, according to a later analysis. According to a later analysis, most CMV-associated TCR beta chains appeared to be HLA-restricted, and the HLA associations seemed to be driven largely by CMV exposure. Broadly in line with IMGT annotations, most TCR beta V segments showed up in productive rearrangements about 87% or about 30% of the time in an earlier analysis of under 700 of the donors. Cytomegalovirus status was reported to be diagnosed by the classifier with high specificity and sensitivity in both the original and validation cohorts.

In total, fewer than 750 healthy bone marrow donors made up the cohort. At the time of sampling, every cohort member was nominally healthy, though immune exposures that went unrecorded were likely present. The donor tested CMV seronegative, placing the donor among the 350 or so seronegative members of the cohort. A peripheral blood sample was provided by each donor, and peripheral blood mononuclear cells were used for TCR beta sequencing. The Qiagen DNeasy Blood Extraction Kit was used to extract genomic DNA from the blood cell samples. V is trimmed back by 7 bases and J by 5 bases, and the junction contains 6 bases that no gene match accounts for. CDR1 and CDR2, per the germline V gene, are SNHLY and FYNNEI. Including cysteine and phenylalanine, the CDR3 has 14 amino acids. CDR3 DNA is the only sequence kept; it has 42 bases, read in frame from the first base. Only one count was recorded for this clone. Its cognate antigen has yet to be identified. Base qualities are missing; no much larger clone stands one base away.

Libraries came from the immunoSEQ multiplex PCR assay. The multiplex PCR relied on a mix of 60 forward primers for TCR Vbeta segments and 13 reverse primers for TCR Jbeta segments. A multiplex PCR assay on genomic DNA amplified the CDR3 region of rearranged TCR beta genes. On the Illumina HiSeq System, the amplified TCR beta libraries were sequenced as 87-base-pair reads. In the authors' own workflow: A later analysis counted some 80 million unique TCR beta chains across the roughly 700 repertoires, and 10 million to 11 million of these chains were shared by at least two donors. Raw reads were error-corrected and collapsed into unique sequences with a nearest-neighbor algorithm that merged closely related sequences to remove PCR and sequencing errors. V, D and J gene segments were assigned by aligning CDR3 sequences to IMGT reference sequences. For a sequence to be retained, a match of at least six nucleotides was required to both a V gene segment and a J gene segment. A rearrangement counted as productive if the CDR3 had no stop codons and remained in frame with V and J, and every other rearrangement counted as non-productive. CDR3 was defined according to IMGT convention as the region running from the second conserved V-encoded cysteine to the conserved J-encoded phenylalanine. The earlier analysis of 587 of the donors excluded any sequence lacking an unambiguous match to a single V gene segment. An earlier analysis of 550 to 650 of the donors classified V segments as functional when productive rearrangements were above 56.7% and as segregating when the standard deviation between donors was above 5%. A statistical classification framework was developed to diagnose cytomegalovirus status using the catalog of TCR beta chain sequences. V and J gene assignment, in a later analysis, came from comparing TCR nucleotide sequences with IMGT/GENE-DB human TR gene sequences. In a later analysis, CDR3 sequences and most-parsimonious VDJ recombination scenarios were assigned using the TCRdist pipeline. In a later analysis, every TCR beta chain was defined by the combination of its CDR3 amino acid sequence and its V-gene family, and reads without a unique V-gene family were dropped. In a later analysis, 550 to 650 highly shared, low-generation-probability nucleotide sequences were removed to address suspected cross-contamination and a sequencing artifact. In a later analysis, a clonal expansion index was calculated for each public chain from normalized within-repertoire ranks of inferred template counts. A later analysis computed generation probabilities with a VDJ recombination model fitted to out-of-frame rearrangements, and checked the results against IGoR. A later analysis scored TCR-TCR, TCR-HLA and TCR-CMV co-occurrence with hypergeometric tests, applying a repertoire-size bias correction to TCR pairs. To estimate false discovery rates, a later analysis permuted the HLA or CMV assignments 20 times. In a later analysis, co-occurring TCRs were grouped with DBSCAN, and TCRdist sequence similarity was added when clustering was performed within HLA-allele-positive subsets. Repertoires with fewer than 30,000 or more than 120,000 public chains were left out of co-occurrence clustering, as were about 5 repertoires with anomalous nucleotide sharing. TCRdb retrieved this table from immuneACCESS and kept in-frame rearrangements only. Not all clones are present; in checked studies, unresolved V genes account for under half, and no reason is known for the remainder. For V, J and clone size, that table is used; D and trimming come from the DNA. The sample table lists around 270,000 clones, about four fifths of them with a count of one. The ten largest account for about 0.3% of the sample.

Sequencing input: PBMCs. The chain joins TRBV2 to TRBJ2-7; 12 middle bases align to TRBD1. The TCR was taken from a girl aged 2-10 years in good health and CMV-seronegative. The CDR3 amino acid sequence is: CASKSGQGADEQYF. Read as DNA, the sequence is TGTGCCAGCAAGTCGGGACAGGGGGCAGACGAGCAGTACTTC.